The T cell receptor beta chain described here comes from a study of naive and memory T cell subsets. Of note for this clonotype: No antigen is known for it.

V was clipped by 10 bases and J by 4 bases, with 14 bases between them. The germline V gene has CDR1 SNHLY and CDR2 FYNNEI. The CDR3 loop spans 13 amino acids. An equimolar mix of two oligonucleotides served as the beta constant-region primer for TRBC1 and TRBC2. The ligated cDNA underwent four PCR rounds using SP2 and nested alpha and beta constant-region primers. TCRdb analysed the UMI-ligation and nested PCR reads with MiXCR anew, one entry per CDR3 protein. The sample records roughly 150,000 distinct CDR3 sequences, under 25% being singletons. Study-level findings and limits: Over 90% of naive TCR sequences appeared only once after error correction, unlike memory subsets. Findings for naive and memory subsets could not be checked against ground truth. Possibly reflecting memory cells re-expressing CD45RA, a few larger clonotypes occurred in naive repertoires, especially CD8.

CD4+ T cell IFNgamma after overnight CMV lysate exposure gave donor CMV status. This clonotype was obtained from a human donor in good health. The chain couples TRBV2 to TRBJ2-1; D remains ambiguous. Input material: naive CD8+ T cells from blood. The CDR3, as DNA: TGTGCCACCAACGAGGCATATTACAATGAGCAGTTCTTC. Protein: CATNEAYYNEQFF.